These T cell receptor beta chains were read from a single sample in a study of PD-1 blockade in classical Hodgkin lymphoma. Repertoires were generated with immunoSEQ multiplex PCR, while TCRdb's copy carries only in-frame clones and drops some. The sample records about 24,000 clones, 84% being singletons. This material consisted of CD4+ T cells from blood, taken at baseline. All receptors come from a human donor with classical Hodgkin lymphoma. CDR3s include the opening cysteine and the closing phenylalanine or tryptophan. The D gene is left open where the match is weak. Clone size appears in some rows only: once, few, many, or a class for an expanded clone.

J | size | V | D | DNA | CDR3
TRBJ1-5 | - | TRBV10-3 | TRBD1 | TGTGCCATCAGTGCCGGGGACAGGGGGGTTCAGCCCCAGCATTTT | CAISAGDRGVQPQHF
TRBJ2-7 | - | TRBV5-1 | - | TGCGCCAGCTCCTACCTAGACAGGAGCACCTACGAGCAGTACTTC | CASSYLDRSTYEQYF
TRBJ2-1 | - | TRBV7-6 | - | TGTGCCAGCAGCTTATCCGGGGCCTATTCCTACAATGAGCAGTTCTTC | CASSLSGAYSYNEQFF
TRBJ1-1 | - | TRBV7-9 | - | TGTGCCAGCAGCTTAATGGGCGATACTGAAGCTTTCTTT | CASSLMGDTEAFF
TRBJ1-2 | - | TRBV28 | - | TGTGCCAGCAGTTTAGGGGGGGCTAACTATGGCTACACCTTC | CASSLGGANYGYTF
TRBJ2-2 | - | TRBV4-2 | - | TGTGCCAGCAGCCCTCGCGTCGGGGAGCTGTTTTTT | CASSPRVGELFF
TRBJ2-5 | - | TRBV6-5 | - | TGTGCCAGCAGTTACGGAGAGACCCAGTACTTC | CASSYGETQYF
TRBJ2-3 | - | TRBV10-3 | - | TGTGCCATCGCCTTACAGGGGGGGAGCACAGATACGCAGTATTTT | CAIALQGGSTDTQYF
TRBJ1-2 | - | TRBV6-1 | TRBD1 | TGTGCCAGCAGTGATGTTCACAGGGGGCAATATGGCTACACCTTC | CASSDVHRGQYGYTF
TRBJ1-2 | once | TRBV6-6 | - | TGTGCCAGCAGTGCCTTTGGGCCGGGGGGGTATGGCTACACCTTC | CASSAFGPGGYGYTF
TRBJ2-2 | - | TRBV6-1 | - | TGTGCCACCCTCCCCAAGACAGCGAACACCGGGGAGCTGTTTTTT | CATLPKTANTGELFF
TRBJ2-1 | - | TRBV6-6 | - | TGTGCCAGCAGGAATCGGGGGCCCACAGGTGAGCAGTTCTTC | CASRNRGPTGEQFF
TRBJ1-5 | - | TRBV5-8 | - | TGTGCCAGCAGCCGAGGACCCCTCCAGCCCCAGCATTTT | CASSRGPLQPQHF
TRBJ2-7 | - | TRBV19 | - | TGTGCCAGTAGTATCCTGGGGGGTCCCTCCTACGAGCAGTACTTC | CASSILGGPSYEQYF
TRBJ2-3 | - | TRBV7-8 | - | TGTGCCAGCAGCTTAATAGGAGGGGGGGGCGGCACAGATACGCAGTATTTT | CASSLIGGGGGTDTQYF
TRBJ2-5 | - | TRBV5-4 | - | TGTGCCAGCAGCTCGTCTGGCGGGGCGGAGACCCAGTACTTC | CASSSSGGAETQYF
TRBJ1-2 | - | TRBV27 | TRBD1 | TGTGCCAGCGGAATCGGGACAGGCAGAACCTTC | CASGIGTGRTF
TRBJ1-5 | - | TRBV9 | - | TGTGCCAGCAGCGTATCTGGGGCAGGTCAGCCCCAGCATTTT | CASSVSGAGQPQHF